This entry features one T cell receptor (beta chain) sequence. This clone may be a read error of a much larger clone one base away. Unmatched junction bases numbered 0, after V lost 0 bases and J lost 1 base. Germline CDR1 is SGHRS and CDR2 is YFSETQ. This CDR3 spans 15 amino acids. Patients in Seattle were enrolled during active infection, then followed longitudinally. This entry comes from a study of blood T cell repertoires in COVID-19. Study at large: Material from acute and convalescent COVID-19 was sourced from the United States, Italy and Spain. Sources were T cells, B-cell-depleted T cells, or PBMCs; the material itself was cDNA or gDNA.

As handled by the study authors: For nucleated cells, counts were estimated from reference gene primer amplification. The protocol was immunoSEQ multiplex PCR, while the TCRdb copy is restricted to in-frame clones and leaves out a portion. For V, J and clone size, that table is used; D and trimming come from the DNA. This sample carries 250,000 to 350,000 clones, roughly 84% of them seen once, and the ten largest clones take around 1.6%. The TCR originated in a human donor with COVID-19, enrolled during active disease. The donor label of this sample is uncertain. V and J are TRBV5-1 and TRBJ2-2; 7 bases line up with TRBD1. The sequenced sample consisted of peripheral blood. The CDR3 here is CASSLGQGNTGELFF. The CDR3 DNA follows: TGCGCCAGCAGCTTGGGACAGGGGAACACCGGGGAGCTGTTTTTT.